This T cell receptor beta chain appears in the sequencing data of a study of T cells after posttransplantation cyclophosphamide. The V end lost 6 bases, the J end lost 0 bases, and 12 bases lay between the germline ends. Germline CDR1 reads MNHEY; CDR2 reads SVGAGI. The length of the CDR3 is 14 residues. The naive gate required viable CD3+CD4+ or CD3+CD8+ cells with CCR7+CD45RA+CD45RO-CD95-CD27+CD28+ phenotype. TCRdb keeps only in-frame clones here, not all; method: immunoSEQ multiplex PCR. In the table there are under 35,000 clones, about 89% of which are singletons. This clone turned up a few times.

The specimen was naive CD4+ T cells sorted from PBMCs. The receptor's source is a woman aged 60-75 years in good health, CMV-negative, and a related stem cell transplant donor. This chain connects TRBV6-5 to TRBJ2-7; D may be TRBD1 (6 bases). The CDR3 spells CASRLGQSSYEQYF. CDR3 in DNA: TGTGCCAGCAGACTCGGACAGTCCTCCTACGAGCAGTACTTC.